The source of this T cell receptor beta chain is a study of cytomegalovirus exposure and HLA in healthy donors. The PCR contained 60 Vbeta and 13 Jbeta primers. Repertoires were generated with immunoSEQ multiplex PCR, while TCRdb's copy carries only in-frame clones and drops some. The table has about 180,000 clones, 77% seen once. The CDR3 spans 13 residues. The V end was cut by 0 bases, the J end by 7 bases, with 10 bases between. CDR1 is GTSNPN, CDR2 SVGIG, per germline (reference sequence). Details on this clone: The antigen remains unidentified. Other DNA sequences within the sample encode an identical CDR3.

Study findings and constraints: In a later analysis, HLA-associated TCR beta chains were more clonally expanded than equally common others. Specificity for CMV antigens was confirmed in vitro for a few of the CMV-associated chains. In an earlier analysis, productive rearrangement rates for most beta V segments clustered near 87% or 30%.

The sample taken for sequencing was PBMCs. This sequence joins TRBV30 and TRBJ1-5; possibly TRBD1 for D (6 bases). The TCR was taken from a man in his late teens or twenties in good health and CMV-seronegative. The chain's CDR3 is CAWSVTGNQPQHF. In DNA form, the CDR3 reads TGTGCCTGGAGTGTCACAGGGAACCAGCCCCAGCATTTT.